These T cell receptor beta chains were read from a single sample in a study of CD8 T cells in ankylosing spondylitis. TCRdb used MiXCR to reprocess the 5' RACE reads, holding one entry per CDR3 protein. The profile shows about 240,000 distinct CDR3 sequences, about 24% of them singletons. The sample comprised blood, either unsorted or a sorted T cell fraction (not recorded which). The receptors come from a male donor with ankylosing spondylitis or in good health (not recorded which). Each CDR3 is given with its conserved first and last residue. The D gene is left open where the match is weak. Some rows mark clone size as missing; the rest say once, few, many or name a class of expanded clone.

TRBV12-3/TRBV12-4	TRBD1	.	TRBJ2-5	TGTGCCAGCAGTCGCGGGACAGGGGTCCGGGAGACCCAGTACTTC	CASSRGTGVRETQYF
TRBV27	.	many	TRBJ1-1	TGTGCCAGCAGTTTTCGTGGGTTGAACACTGAAGCTTTCTTT	CASSFRGLNTEAFF
TRBV29-1	.	.	TRBJ2-2	TGCAGCGTCCTGACTTACACCGGGGAGCTGTTTTTT	CSVLTYTGELFF
TRBV20-1	.	many	TRBJ2-1	TGCAGTGCTAGCAGGTATAGCTCCTACAATGAGCAGTTCTTC	CSASRYSSYNEQFF
TRBV10-3	.	few	TRBJ1-2	TGTGCCATCAGTGCCCTCGACAGAGACTATGGCTACACCTTC	CAISALDRDYGYTF
TRBV20-1	TRBD2	many	TRBJ2-3	TGCAGTGCTAGTTCAGCGGGAGCAAGCACAGATACGCAGTATTTT	CSASSAGASTDTQYF
TRBV5-6	.	.	TRBJ2-1	TGTGCCAGCAGCTTAGACCAAGGCGATGAGCAGTTCTTC	CASSLDQGDEQFF
TRBV6-1	.	many	TRBJ2-4	TGTGCCAGCAGCCCCGACGGAGCCAAAAACATTCAGTACTTC	CASSPDGAKNIQYF
TRBV20-1	.	.	TRBJ2-7	TGCAGTGCTTCGGAACGACGCCACAGCTCCTACGAGCAGTACTTC	CSASERRHSSYEQYF
TRBV20-1	.	.	TRBJ2-5	TGCAGTGCTAGAGTTCTGGGCTCAGAGACCCAGTACTTC	CSARVLGSETQYF
TRBV11-2	.	few	TRBJ2-1	TGTGCCAGCAGCAAGGGGCCTTTAAGCTACAATGAGCAGTTCTTC	CASSKGPLSYNEQFF
TRBV25-1	.	.	TRBJ2-1	TGTGCCAGCAGTGAGCAGGGGTCGGCCTATGAGCAGTTCTTC	CASSEQGSAYEQFF
TRBV25-1	.	.	TRBJ1-5	TGTGCCAGCAGTGAGAGCGGGAGGAGCAATCAGCCCCAGCATTTT	CASSESGRSNQPQHF
TRBV11-2	.	many	TRBJ1-3	TGTGCCAGCAGCCTAGCCCCGAGGGGCTCTGGAAACACCATATATTTT	CASSLAPRGSGNTIYF
TRBV6-5	.	few	TRBJ1-6	TGTGCCAGCACTGGTGGCAGGGCCCTCCACTTT	CASTGGRALHF
TRBV7-8	TRBD1	many	TRBJ1-6	TGTGCCAGCAGCTTAGAGACAGGGGGGGGTTTAGTGTCACCCCTCCACTTT	CASSLETGGGLVSPLHF
TRBV6-2/TRBV6-3	.	.	TRBJ2-1	TGTGCCAGCAGTACCGGGACGCCCCTCAATGAGCAGTTCTTC	CASSTGTPLNEQFF
TRBV20-1	.	many	TRBJ1-6	TGCAGTGCTTACGCGGAGAATTCACCCCTCCACTTT	CSAYAENSPLHF
TRBV12-3/TRBV12-4	.	.	TRBJ1-6	TGTGCCAGCAGGGCAGGGTCAGATTCACCCCTCCACTTT	CASRAGSDSPLHF
TRBV6-1	TRBD2	many	TRBJ2-1	TGTGCCAGCAGCAGTACTAGCGGTTATACCTCCTACAATGAGCAGTTCTTC	CASSSTSGYTSYNEQFF
TRBV20-1	TRBD2	few	TRBJ2-2	TGCAGTGCTAGAAGCCCCGCTTCTCGGGGGGGCGGGAACACCGGGGAGCTGTTTTTT	CSARSPASRGGGNTGELFF
TRBV20-1	.	few	TRBJ1-5	TGCAGTGCAAGGGCAGGGGAACGACAGCCCCAGCATTTT	CSARAGERQPQHF
TRBV15	.	.	TRBJ2-7	TGTGCCACCAGCAGAGGGACACACGAGCAGTACTTC	CATSRGTHEQYF
TRBV5-6	.	many	TRBJ1-2	TGTGCCAGCAGCTTGTGGCCAGCATATGGCTACACCTTC	CASSLWPAYGYTF
TRBV25-1	.	many	TRBJ2-3	TGTGCCAGCAGCCCGGGAGTCAGGGTGGGGTCAGATACGCAGTATTTT	CASSPGVRVGSDTQYF
TRBV4-2	TRBD2	.	TRBJ2-4	TGTGCCAGCAGCCAAGACGGGCTAGCGGTAAACAAAAACATTCAGTACTTC	CASSQDGLAVNKNIQYF
TRBV19	.	.	TRBJ2-2	TGTGCCAGTATCCCCCAGACAGGAGGGAACACCGGGGAGCTGTTTTTT	CASIPQTGGNTGELFF
TRBV20-1	.	few	TRBJ2-3	TGCAGTGCTATACCGGCGGGTTTCGCAGATACGCAGTATTTT	CSAIPAGFADTQYF
TRBV6-7	.	.	TRBJ2-3	TGTGCCAGCAGTTACTCGGGGGATGCGCAGTATTTT	CASSYSGDAQYF
TRBV20-1	.	few	TRBJ1-5	TGCAGTGCCCTCGGTCGGCCGTTGGTGGATCAGCCCCAGCATTTT	CSALGRPLVDQPQHF
TRBV6-5	.	.	TRBJ2-2	TGTGCCAGCAGTTACACACAGGTGTTCGCCGGGGAGCTGTTTTTT	CASSYTQVFAGELFF
TRBV20-1	TRBD1	few	TRBJ1-5	TGCAGTGCTAGGTTTATAGGGGGCGAGGCCATCTCGAGCAATCAGCCCCAGCATTTT	CSARFIGGEAISSNQPQHF
TRBV20-1	TRBD1	few	TRBJ1-6	TGCAGTGCTAGAGCCCGGGACAGGGGTTGGGATTCACCCCTCCACTTT	CSARARDRGWDSPLHF
TRBV20-1	TRBD1	many	TRBJ1-6	TGCAGTGCTAGGAAAGACAGGGGTAATAATTCACCCCTCCACTTT	CSARKDRGNNSPLHF
TRBV11-2	TRBD1	few	TRBJ2-5	TGTGCCAGCAGCTCACGGACAGGGTGGGGCCCCGGCAGGGCTGGGGAGACCCAGTACTTC	CASSSRTGWGPGRAGETQYF
TRBV7-2	.	.	TRBJ2-2	TGTGCCAGCAGCTTAGACAGTTTAGGGACCGGGGAGCTGTTTTTT	CASSLDSLGTGELFF
TRBV12-3/TRBV12-4	.	many	TRBJ2-2	TGTGCCAGCAGTCGGGGACCGACGCCCGGGGAGCTGTTTTTT	CASSRGPTPGELFF
TRBV20-1	.	many	TRBJ2-1	TGCAGTGCCTCCGGGACTGCAGAACTTAAGAATGAGCAGTTCTTC	CSASGTAELKNEQFF
TRBV20-1	TRBD1	.	TRBJ1-1	TGCAGTGCCACTCTCAGGGGGTGGAACACTGAAGCTTTCTTT	CSATLRGWNTEAFF
TRBV30	.	many	TRBJ2-6	TGTGCCTCTCAGAGGAGCGGGGCCAACGTCCTGACTTTC	CASQRSGANVLTF
TRBV3-1	.	many	TRBJ1-2	TGTGCCAGCAGCCAAGAGGGGAGAGCTAACTATGGCTACACCTTC	CASSQEGRANYGYTF
TRBV20-1	.	few	TRBJ2-5	TGCAGTGCCAACACGGGGTATAGAGAGACCCAGTACTTC	CSANTGYRETQYF
TRBV12-5	TRBD1	.	TRBJ1-2	TGTGCTAGTGCCCTCGGGACAGACTATGGCTACACCTTC	CASALGTDYGYTF
TRBV30	.	.	TRBJ1-1	TGTGCCTGGAGTGTCCAGTACACTGAAGCTTTCTTT	CAWSVQYTEAFF
TRBV7-2	TRBD2	many	TRBJ2-7	TGTGCCAGCAGCTTAGTAGCTAGCGGGAACTACGAGCAGTACTTC	CASSLVASGNYEQYF
TRBV5-5	.	many	TRBJ1-2	TGTGCCAGCAGCATTGGGACCGCGAACTATGGCTACACCTTC	CASSIGTANYGYTF
TRBV29-1	TRBD1	few	TRBJ2-5	TGCAGCGTTGTGGGACAGGAAGAGACCCAGTACTTC	CSVVGQEETQYF
TRBV6-1	.	few	TRBJ2-3	TGTGCCAGCAGGCCTCCGGGGACCCGAGATACGCAGTATTTT	CASRPPGTRDTQYF
TRBV20-1	.	.	TRBJ2-1	TGCAGTGCCAACCGGGACGGAAGATACAATGAGCAGTTCTTC	CSANRDGRYNEQFF
TRBV20-1	TRBD1	few	TRBJ2-3	TGCAGTGCTAGGGGCCCCCGGGACAGGGGAGCAGATACGCAGTATTTT	CSARGPRDRGADTQYF
TRBV12-3/TRBV12-4	TRBD1	.	TRBJ2-1	TGTGCCAGCAGTCCGCAGACAGGGGGCAGAGAGCAGTTCTTC	CASSPQTGGREQFF
TRBV29-1	.	.	TRBJ2-1	TGCAGCGTTGAACAGGGGTACAATGAGCAGTTCTTC	CSVEQGYNEQFF
TRBV29-1	.	many	TRBJ1-2	TGCAGCGTTGCAGGGAGGGCCAACTATGGCTACACCTTC	CSVAGRANYGYTF
TRBV11-2	.	.	TRBJ2-7	TGTGCCAGCAGCTTGGAGGTGGGCAGCTCCTACGAGCAGTACTTC	CASSLEVGSSYEQYF
TRBV15	.	.	TRBJ2-4	TGTGCCACCAGCAGAGATGAGGCGTCAAACATTCAGTACTTC	CATSRDEASNIQYF
TRBV28	TRBD2	many	TRBJ2-1	TGTGCCAGCAGTTCGGGACTAGCGGGTCGCTACAATGAGCAGTTCTTC	CASSSGLAGRYNEQFF
TRBV9	TRBD1	once	TRBJ2-3	TGTGCCAGCAGCGTAGACAGGGGAGCCACAGATACGCAGTATTTT	CASSVDRGATDTQYF
TRBV12-3/TRBV12-4	TRBD1	few	TRBJ2-5	TGTGCCAGCAGGCGGACAGGGGGGCAAGAGACCCAGTACTTC	CASRRTGGQETQYF
TRBV12-3/TRBV12-4	.	many	TRBJ2-2	.	CASSFGAGELFF